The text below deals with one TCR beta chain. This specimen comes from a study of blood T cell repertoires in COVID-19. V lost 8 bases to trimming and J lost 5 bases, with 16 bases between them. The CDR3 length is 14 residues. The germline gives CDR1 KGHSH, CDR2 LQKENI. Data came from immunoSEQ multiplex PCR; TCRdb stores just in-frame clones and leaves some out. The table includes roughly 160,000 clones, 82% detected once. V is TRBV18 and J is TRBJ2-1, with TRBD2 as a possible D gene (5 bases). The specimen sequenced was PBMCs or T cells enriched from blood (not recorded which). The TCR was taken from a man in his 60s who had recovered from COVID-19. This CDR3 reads CASHTTVANNEQFF. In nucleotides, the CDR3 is TGTGCCAGCCACACGACTGTAGCGAACAATGAGCAGTTCTTC. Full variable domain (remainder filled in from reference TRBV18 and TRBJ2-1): NAGVMQNPRHLVRRRGQEARLRCSPMKGHSHVYWYRQLPEEGLKFMVYLQKENIIDESGMPKERFSAEFPKEGPSILRIQQVVRGDSAAYFCASHTTVANNEQFFGPGTRLTVL.